These 18 T cell receptor beta chains originate from one sample sequenced in a study of siplizumab effects on memory and regulatory T cells. Profiling relied on immunoSEQ multiplex PCR, and the TCRdb table lists in-frame clones only, not all of them. Of some 120,000 clones listed, around 94% were seen once; the top ten hold roughly 1.7%. The specimen was non-Treg CD4+ T cells sorted from blood. Source of these receptors: a human donor in good health.

Written as DNA, the CDR3 is TGTGCCAGCAGCTTAACGGGGCTGGGAGATACGCAGTATTTT. This sequence encodes CASSLTGLGDTQYF. The rearrangement joins TRBV7-9 to TRBJ2-3; either TRBD1 or TRBD2 may fit D (5 bases each). This CDR3 spans 14 amino acids. Germline V gene lookup returns CDR1 SEHNR and CDR2 FQNEAQ (reference sequence). Trimming stripped 2 bases from V and 5 bases from J, with 11 bases between.

The chain recombines TRBV6-5 with TRBJ1-2, with D perhaps TRBD1 (5 bases). The CDR3 runs to 16 residues. The germline V gene has CDR1 MNHEY and CDR2 SVGAGI. V was pared by 2 bases and J by 5 bases, with 18 bases between. The CDR3 reads CASSYQAPPGPYGYTF. CDR3 sequence (DNA): TGTGCCAGCAGTTACCAAGCCCCCCCAGGGCCATATGGCTACACCTTC.

CDR3 sequence (DNA): TGTGCCAGCAGCTCAGTGGGGGGACGCACAGATACGCAGTATTTT. Translation gives CASSSVGGRTDTQYF. The chain is built from TRBV5-6 and TRBJ2-3, with D perhaps matching TRBD2 (6 bases). Trimming took 3 bases from V and 1 from J, leaving 12 bases between them. Germline V lookup: CDR1 SGHDT, CDR2 YYEEEE. The CDR3 totals 15 residues.

A remark on this clone: Its ends do not fully match the called genes, so a read error is possible. V is TRBV6-1 and J is TRBJ1-4; D unresolved. Germline V gene data show CDR1 as MNHNS and CDR2 as SASEGT. There are 16 residues in the CDR3. CDR3 amino acids: CASCDKIAATNEKLFF. The CDR3 DNA follows: TGTGCCAGCTGTGACAAAATAGCTGCAACTAATGAAAAACTGTTTTTT.

The rearrangement joins TRBV7-2 to TRBJ1-2; D not resolved. This CDR3 spans 12 amino acids. CDR1 SGHTA and CDR2 FQGNSA come from the germline V gene. The ends were cut back, 5 bases at V and 4 bases at J, with 8 bases in the middle. Here the CDR3 DNA reads TGTGCCAGCAGCCAGTGGATCTATGGCTACACCTTC. Protein product: CASSQWIYGYTF. Full variable domain (rest looked up from reference TRBV7-2 and TRBJ1-2): GAGVSQSPSNKVTEKGKDVELRCDPISGHTALYWYRQSLGQGLEFLIYFQGNSAPDKSGLPSDRFSAERTGGSVSTLTIQRTQQEDSAVYLCASSQWIYGYTFGSGTRLTVV.

J is TRBJ2-3 and V is TRBV10-3; no clear D. The CDR3 sequence is 13 residues long. Germline CDR1 and CDR2: ENHRY and SYGVKD. V was shortened by 2 bases and J by 6 bases, with 9 bases between the two germline ends. The CDR3 is CAISEPLGDTQYF. The CDR3 region has the DNA TGTGCCATCAGTGAGCCCCTAGGGGATACGCAGTATTTT.

V gene TRBV7-6 combines with J gene TRBJ1-6; D ambiguous. The CDR3 is made up of 16 amino acids. Trimming stripped 0 bases from V and 5 bases from J, with 11 bases between. CDR1 is SGHVS and CDR2 is FNYEAQ in the germline V gene. The CDR3, as DNA: TGTGCCAGCAGCTTAGCGAGTTGGAGAGATAATTCACCCCTCCACTTT. Translated, it gives CASSLASWRDNSPLHF.

The genes are TRBV6-6 and TRBJ2-7; TRBD1 matches at 10 bases. CDR1 and CDR2 from the germline V gene are MNHNY and SVGAGI (reference sequence). The CDR3 consists of 15 residues. The J segment lost 3 bases and the V segment lost 2 bases, leaving 4 bases of the junction unmatched. The CDR3 bases are TGTGCCAGCAGTTACCGGGACAGGGGTTTCTACGAGCAGTACTTC. Amino acids: CASSYRDRGFYEQYF.

The J gene is TRBJ2-2, the V gene TRBV19; TRBD2 agrees at 11 bases. CDR1 and CDR2 from the germline V gene are LNHDA and SQIVND (reference sequence). The CDR3 runs 16 residues. Trimming at V came to 6 bases and at J to 7 bases, leaving 10 bases not matched to a gene. As DNA, the CDR3 is TGTGCCAGTAGCCTTAGCGGGGGGGCCGATGGCGGGGAGCTGTTTTTT. Translated: CASSLSGGADGGELFF. The full variable domain, its missing parts supplied by reference TRBV19 and TRBJ2-2, is DGGITQSPKYLFRKEGQNVTLSCEQNLNHDAMYWYRQDPGQGLRLIYYSQIVNDFQKGDIAEGYSVSREKKESFPLTVTSAQKNPTAFYLCASSLSGGADGGELFFGEGSRLTVL.

The chain links TRBV2 to TRBJ1-1; weak D call: TRBD1 (6 bases). CDR1 and CDR2 from the germline V gene are SNHLY and FYNNEI. V was shortened by 6 bases and J by 7 bases, with 18 bases between the two germline ends. The CDR3 is 14 residues long. This CDR3 reads CASRPGIQGFEAFF. For the CDR3, the DNA is TGTGCCAGCAGACCCGGAATTCAGGGGTTTGAAGCTTTCTTT. Full variable domain (rest looked up from reference TRBV2 and TRBJ1-1): EPEVTQTPSHQVTQMGQEVILRCVPISNHLYFYWYRQILGQKVEFLVSFYNNEISEKSEIFDDQFSVERPDGSNFTLKIRSTKLEDSAMYFCASRPGIQGFEAFFGQGTRLTVV.

The rearrangement links TRBV6-1 to TRBJ2-1; the D is unclear. This CDR3 has 11 residues. Deletions cut 6 bases from V and 6 bases from J, with 6 bases between. CDR1 MNHNS and CDR2 SASEGT come from the germline V gene. The CDR3 region has the DNA TGTGCCAGCAGGGAGCTCAATGAGCAGTTCTTC. It specifies CASRELNEQFF.

V is TRBV19 and J is TRBJ2-3; TRBD2 agrees at 11 bases. CDR1 LNHDA and CDR2 SQIVND come from the germline V gene (reference sequence). V gave up 7 bases and J gave up 5 bases; unmatched junction bases: 5. The CDR3 has 14 amino acids. The CDR3 loop reads CASKGSGRGDTQYF. CDR3 DNA: TGTGCCAGTAAGGGTAGCGGGAGGGGAGATACGCAGTATTTT.

The chain has TRBV5-5 and TRBJ2-5, with 7 bases that match TRBD1. The CDR3 is made up of 13 amino acids. Germline CDR1 and CDR2: SGHKS and YYEKEE (reference sequence). Unmatched junction bases numbered 3, after V lost 2 bases and J lost 5 bases. This CDR3 reads CASSLQGWETQYF. CDR3 coding DNA: TGTGCCAGCAGCTTACAGGGGTGGGAGACCCAGTACTTC.

J is TRBJ2-7 and V is TRBV21-1; the DNA was not used to check the table's D call, TRBD1. TRBV21-1 is termed a pseudogene. The CDR3 totals 14 residues. This CDR3 reads CASSRDRGNREQYF. DNA for the CDR3: TGTGCCAGCAGCCGGGACAGGGGAAATCGCGAGCAGTACTTC.

The genes are TRBV5-1 and TRBJ2-7, with 11 bases identical to TRBD1. The CDR3 loop spans 15 amino acids. Trimming at V came to 4 bases and at J to 7 bases, leaving 10 bases not matched to a gene. Germline CDR1 reads SGHRS; CDR2 reads YFSETQ. CDR3 protein: CASSVGGQGAGEQYF. CDR3 bases: TGCGCCAGCAGCGTCGGCGGACAGGGGGCTGGAGAGCAGTACTTC. The full variable domain, its missing parts supplied by reference TRBV5-1 and TRBJ2-7, is KAGVTQTPRYLIKTRGQQVTLSCSPISGHRSVSWYQQTPGQGLQFLFEYFSETQRNKGNFPGRFSGRQFSNSRSEMNVSTLELGDSALYLCASSVGGQGAGEQYFGPGTRLTVT.

The V and J genes are TRBV7-9 and TRBJ1-6; D remains unclear. CDR3 size: 15 residues. CDR1 is SEHNR, CDR2 FQNEAQ, per germline (reference sequence). CDR3 loop: CAVGEESSYNSPLHF. The CDR3 nucleotides read TGTGCGGTAGGAGAGGAAAGCTCCTATAATTCACCCCTCCACTTT. The full variable domain, completed using reference TRBV7-9 and TRBJ1-6, is DTGVSQNPRHKITKRGQNVTFRCDPISEHNRLYWYRQTLGQGPEFLTYFQNEAQLEKSRLLSDRFSAERPKGSFSTLEIQRTEQGDSAMYLCAVGEESSYNSPLHFGNGTRLTVT.

The chain links TRBV11-2 to TRBJ1-6; D is undetermined. This CDR3 comprises 14 residues. V lost 1 base and J lost 5, with 6 bases in between. Germline CDR1 and CDR2: SGHAT and FQNNGV. The CDR3 bases are TGTGCCAGCAGCTTAGGGGCCCATAATTCACCCCTCCACTTT. It codes for CASSLGAHNSPLHF.

This clone appeared a single time. One junction end does not reproduce the germline sequence, and a read error may be involved. Other DNA sequences in this sample translate to the same CDR3. The chain couples TRBV6-5 to TRBJ1-2; 7 nucleotides line up with TRBD1. This CDR3 is 14 amino acids long. The germline V gene has CDR1 MNHEY and CDR2 SVGAGI. CDR3 sequence: CASSSAGTDYGYTF. The CDR3 DNA sequence: TGTGCCAGCAGCTCTGCCGGGACAGACTACGGCTACACCTTC.